Below, 21 T cell receptor beta chains from the same sample are listed, as sequenced in a study of cytomegalovirus exposure and HLA in healthy donors. Assay: immunoSEQ multiplex PCR; the TCRdb copy retains only in-frame clones and omits some. The table has nearly 200,000 clones, more than 65% seen once. The sample was PBMCs. All receptors derive from a woman in her twenties or thirties in good health and CMV-seropositive.

The V call is TRBV29-1, the J call TRBJ1-2; 9 bases match TRBD1. CDR3 length: 13 residues. Germline V gene lookup returns CDR1 SQVTM and CDR2 ANQGSEA. The V segment lost 7 bases and the J segment 0 bases; nucleotides outside the gene matches: 3. CDR3 nucleotide sequence: TGCAGCGCCGGACAGGGGTCTAACTATGGCTACACCTTC. Its translation: CSAGQGSNYGYTF.

The CDR3 coding sequence is TGTGCCAGCAGCCAGGGGACAGCAACCTACGAGCAGTACTTC. Translating gives CASSQGTATYEQYF. The rearrangement uses TRBV5-4 and TRBJ2-7; 7 bases align to TRBD1. CDR3 length equals 14 residues. V trimming: 4 bases; J trimming: 2 bases; junction bases outside the gene matches: 6. Per the germline V gene, CDR1 is SGHNT and CDR2 is YYREEE (reference sequence). Looking up the rest from reference TRBV5-4 and TRBJ2-7 gives the full variable domain: ETGVTQSPTHLIKTRGQQVTLRCSSQSGHNTVSWYQQALGQGPQFIFQYYREEENGRGNFPPRFSGLQFPNYSSELNVNALELDDSALYLCASSQGTATYEQYFGPGTRLTVT.

The J gene is TRBJ2-1, the V gene TRBV18, with D hard to call. With 3 bases removed from V and 6 bases from J, the gap between germline ends came to 9 bases. The germline CDR1 and CDR2 sequences are KGHSH and LQKENI. The CDR3 spans 13 residues. The CDR3 loop reads CASSPSLSNEQFF. CDR3 bases: TGTGCCAGCTCACCGAGCCTATCCAATGAGCAGTTCTTC.

The chain joins TRBV11-2 to TRBJ2-3; 9 bases map to TRBD1. The germline gives CDR1 SGHAT, CDR2 FQNNGV. Losses at the gene ends were 7 bases for V and 14 bases for J; bases not matched to a gene: 22. The CDR3 extends over 16 amino acids. The DNA of the CDR3 is TGTGCCAGCACCGATCTTTATGGAAACTTGGGGACAGGGTCGTATTTT. Protein: CASTDLYGNLGTGSYF.

The V call is TRBV7-9, the J call TRBJ2-3; the D gene is possibly TRBD1 (5 bases). The V end lost 2 bases, the J end lost 2 bases, and 8 bases lay between the germline ends. Germline CDR1 and CDR2: SEHNR and FQNEAQ (reference sequence). The CDR3 has 14 amino acids. CDR3 sequence: CASSLTQDTDTQYF. The CDR3 DNA sequence: TGTGCCAGCAGCTTAACACAGGACACAGATACGCAGTATTTT.

The genes are TRBV6-1 and TRBJ2-1, with a possible D match to TRBD2 (5 bases). The CDR3 covers 15 residues. Per the germline V gene, CDR1 is MNHNS and CDR2 is SASEGT. V lost 2 bases, J lost 5 bases, and 13 bases lay in between. CDR3 in DNA: TGTGCCAGCAGTGAAATGCGGGCCGGTCACAATGAGCAGTTCTTC. It specifies CASSEMRAGHNEQFF.

The J gene is TRBJ2-7, the V gene TRBV5-4, with TRBD2 as a possible D gene (5 bases). V shed 2 bases and J shed 0 bases, with 9 bases lying between them. The germline V gene has CDR1 SGHNT and CDR2 YYREEE (reference sequence). The CDR3 is 14 residues long. The CDR3 sequence: CASSLDGSSYEQYF. CDR3 DNA sequence: TGTGCCAGCAGCTTAGATGGGAGCTCCTACGAGCAGTACTTC.

This chain joins TRBV7-2 and TRBJ1-5; TRBD1 agrees at 7 bases. This CDR3 has 14 amino acids. Germline V gives CDR1 SGHTA, CDR2 FQGNSA. Losses at the gene ends were 5 bases for V and 0 bases for J; bases not matched to a gene: 1. CDR3 in amino acids: CASSRDSSNQPQHF. In DNA, the CDR3 is TGTGCCAGCAGCCGGGACAGTAGCAATCAGCCCCAGCATTTT.

The V and J genes are TRBV2 and TRBJ1-5; 9 nucleotides agree with TRBD1. The CDR3 runs 15 residues. The germline V gene has CDR1 SNHLY and CDR2 FYNNEI. Trimming at V came to 3 bases and at J to 3 bases, leaving 3 bases not matched to a gene. In nucleotides, the CDR3 is TGTGCCAGCAGTGACACAGGGGGCAACAATCAGCCCCAGCATTTT. Translation: CASSDTGGNNQPQHF.

CDR3 nucleotides: TGTGCCAGCAGCCCGGGACTCTCTCTCCCGGATACGCAGTATTTT. It translates to CASSPGLSLPDTQYF. The chain joins TRBV4-2 to TRBJ2-3; TRBD2 might be the D (6 bases). The CDR3 spans 15 residues. CDR1 is LGHNA, CDR2 YNFKEQ, per germline. V was clipped by 4 bases and J by 6 bases, with 17 bases between them.

The rearrangement links TRBV30 to TRBJ2-1; D remains ambiguous. Germline V CDR1 and CDR2: GTSNPN, SVGIG (reference sequence). The CDR3 runs to 11 residues. Trimming pared 5 bases from V and 7 bases from J, leaving 9 bases between. The CDR3: CAWAPRNEQFF. CDR3 DNA: TGTGCCTGGGCACCGAGAAATGAGCAGTTCTTC.

The chain combines TRBV6-6 with TRBJ1-5; D remains ambiguous. The CDR3 spans 14 residues. V was trimmed by 8 bases and J by 6 bases, leaving 17 bases between them. Germline CDR1 reads MNHNY; CDR2 reads SVGAGI (reference sequence). CDR3 in DNA: TGTGCCAGCGAGGACTCACTTGCAGGTCAGCCCCAGCATTTT. Its translation: CASEDSLAGQPQHF.

In this sample, this clone turned up a few times. The rearrangement uses TRBV27 and TRBJ2-5; 7 nucleotides agree with TRBD1. CDR1 and CDR2 (germline): MNHEY, SMNVEV (reference sequence). V shed 5 bases, J shed 4 bases, and the junction held 7 bases outside the gene matches. CDR3 size: 14 residues. The CDR3 loop is CASSLRTGGETQYF. The CDR3 DNA reads TGTGCCAGCAGTCTCCGGACAGGAGGAGAGACCCAGTACTTC.

The chain combines TRBV6-6 with TRBJ1-2; a weak D match, TRBD1 (5 bases). Germline-derived CDR1 and CDR2 are MNHNY and SVGAGI (reference sequence). V was clipped by 6 bases and J by 2 bases, with 13 bases between them. The CDR3 spans 14 residues. For the CDR3, the DNA is TGTGCCAGCAGACGGGGGGAAGGAAACTATGGCTACACCTTC. Translated: CASRRGEGNYGYTF.

In this sample, this clone turned up a few times. V usage is TRBV18 and J usage is TRBJ2-7; weak D call: TRBD2 (5 bases). Trimming stripped 0 bases from V and 4 bases from J, with 7 bases between. The germline V gene encodes CDR1 KGHSH and CDR2 LQKENI. CDR3 size: 13 residues. CDR3 nucleotide sequence: TGTGCCAGCTCACCACCTGCGGGTTACGAGCAGTACTTC. Translating it yields CASSPPAGYEQYF.

The chain joins TRBV30 to TRBJ2-7, with D tentatively TRBD1 (6 bases). The CDR3 runs to 13 residues. Germline CDR1 is GTSNPN and CDR2 is SVGIG (reference sequence). V lost 1 base to trimming and J lost 3 bases, with 10 bases between them. CDR3 protein: CAWSDQGYYEQYF. Written as DNA, the CDR3 is TGTGCCTGGAGTGATCAGGGGTACTACGAGCAGTACTTC.

This clone was observed a handful of times. This chain connects TRBV30 to TRBJ2-2; TRBD2 is a possible D gene (5 bases). Trimming shortened V by 1 base and J by 2 bases, and 11 bases separated the two germline ends. This CDR3 has 15 amino acids. Germline V gives CDR1 GTSNPN, CDR2 SVGIG (reference sequence). This CDR3 reads CAWSASSLNTGELFF. The DNA for the CDR3 is TGTGCCTGGAGTGCGTCTAGCCTTAACACCGGGGAGCTGTTTTTT.

CDR3 region: CASSYSTGNTGELFF. CDR3 in DNA: TGTGCCAGCAGTTACTCGACAGGGAACACCGGGGAGCTGTTTTTT. The V gene is TRBV6-5, the J gene TRBJ2-2, with D possibly matching TRBD1 (6 bases). The ends were cut back, 0 bases at V and 1 base at J, with 6 bases in the middle. CDR3 length equals 15 residues. In germline, CDR1 is MNHEY, CDR2 SVGAGI.

This rearrangement joins TRBV29-1 to TRBJ2-1; 7 bases agree with TRBD2. Germline-derived CDR1 and CDR2 are SQVTM and ANQGSEA. The CDR3 spans 14 residues. Trimming cost V 6 bases and J 5 bases; bases outside gene matches: 10. CDR3 nucleotides: TGCAGCGTGGACCGCGCGGGGGTTAACAATGAGCAGTTCTTC. Its translation: CSVDRAGVNNEQFF.

The chain has TRBV11-2 and TRBJ2-3, with 9 nucleotides matching TRBD1. V lost 5 bases to trimming and J lost 3 bases; unmatched junction nucleotides: 3. The CDR3 totals 14 residues. Germline V gene data show CDR1 as SGHAT and CDR2 as FQNNGV. CDR3 bases: TGTGCCAGCAGCCACAGGGGGCTGACAGATACGCAGTATTTT. The encoded protein is CASSHRGLTDTQYF.

This clone was seen a handful of times. V and J are TRBV10-1 and TRBJ1-5; D is perhaps TRBD1 (6 bases). CDR1 and CDR2 (germline): WNHNN, SYGVQD (reference sequence). V shed 3 bases and J shed 4 bases, with 7 bases lying between them. This CDR3 comprises 13 residues. The CDR3 loop is CASSDQGNQPQHF. DNA for the CDR3: TGCGCCAGCAGTGACCAGGGGAATCAGCCCCAGCATTTT.